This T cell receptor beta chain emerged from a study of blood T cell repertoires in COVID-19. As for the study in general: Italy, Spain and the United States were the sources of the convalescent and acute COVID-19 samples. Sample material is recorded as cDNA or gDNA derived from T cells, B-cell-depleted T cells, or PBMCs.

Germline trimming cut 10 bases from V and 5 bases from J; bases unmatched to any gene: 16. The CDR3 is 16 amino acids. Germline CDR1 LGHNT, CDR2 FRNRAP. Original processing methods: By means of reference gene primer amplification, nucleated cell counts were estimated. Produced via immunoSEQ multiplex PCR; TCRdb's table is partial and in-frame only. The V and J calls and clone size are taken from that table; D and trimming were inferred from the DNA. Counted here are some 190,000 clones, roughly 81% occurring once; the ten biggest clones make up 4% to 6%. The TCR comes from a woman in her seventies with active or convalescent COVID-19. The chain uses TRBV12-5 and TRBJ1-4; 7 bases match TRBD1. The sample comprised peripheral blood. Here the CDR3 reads CAITKEDGTANEKLFF. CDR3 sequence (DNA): TGTGCTATAACGAAAGAAGACGGGACAGCAAATGAAAAACTGTTTTTT.